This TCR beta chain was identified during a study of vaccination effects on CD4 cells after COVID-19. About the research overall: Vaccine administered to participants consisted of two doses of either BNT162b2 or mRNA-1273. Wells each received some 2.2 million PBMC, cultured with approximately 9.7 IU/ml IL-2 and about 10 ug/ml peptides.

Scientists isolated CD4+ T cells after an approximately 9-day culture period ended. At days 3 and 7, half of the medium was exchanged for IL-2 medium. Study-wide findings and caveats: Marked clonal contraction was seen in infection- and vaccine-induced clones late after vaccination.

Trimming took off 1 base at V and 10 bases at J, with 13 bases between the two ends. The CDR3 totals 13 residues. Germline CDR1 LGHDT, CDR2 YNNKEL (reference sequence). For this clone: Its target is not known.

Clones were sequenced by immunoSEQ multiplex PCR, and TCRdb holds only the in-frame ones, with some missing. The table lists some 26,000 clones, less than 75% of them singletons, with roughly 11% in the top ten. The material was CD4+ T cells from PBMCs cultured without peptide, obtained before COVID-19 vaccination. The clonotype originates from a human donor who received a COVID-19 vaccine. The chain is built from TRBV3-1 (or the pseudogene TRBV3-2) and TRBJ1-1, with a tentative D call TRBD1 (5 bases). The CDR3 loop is CASSQVTQRGAFF. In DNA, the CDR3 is TGTGCCAGCAGCCAAGTCACACAAAGGGGAGCTTTCTTT.